The clone carrying this T cell receptor (beta chain) is labeled medium-sized. Its antigen remains unknown. The CDR3 is made up of 14 amino acids. V lost 8 bases and J lost 3; bases outside the gene matches: 10. TCR beta rearrangements were amplified from peripheral blood genomic DNA. A mixed TRB-A/B primer pool amplified rearranged TRB by multiplex touch-down PCR. Each CDR3 protein is one row after TCRdb ran MiXCR on the multiplex PCR reads. The sample includes about 720 distinct CDR3 sequences, around 25% of them seen just once. The sample belongs to a study of T cell repertoires in aging, cancer and after chemotherapy. Study in general: Roughly 10 million TCR reads made up the full dataset. General study points: Median generation probability rose over the chemotherapy interval in each cancer cohort, suggesting rebound thymic output. No conclusions about immunological memory after chemotherapy can be drawn from the repertoire data.

Sequencing input: blood. The V gene is TRBV12-3 or TRBV12-4, the J gene TRBJ2-7, with 7 bases lining up with TRBD1. The TCR comes from a human donor with a solid tumor. The CDR3 sequence: CASRAGGGNYEQYF. In DNA, the CDR3 is TGTGCCAGCCGGGCAGGGGGTGGAAACTACGAGCAGTACTTC.